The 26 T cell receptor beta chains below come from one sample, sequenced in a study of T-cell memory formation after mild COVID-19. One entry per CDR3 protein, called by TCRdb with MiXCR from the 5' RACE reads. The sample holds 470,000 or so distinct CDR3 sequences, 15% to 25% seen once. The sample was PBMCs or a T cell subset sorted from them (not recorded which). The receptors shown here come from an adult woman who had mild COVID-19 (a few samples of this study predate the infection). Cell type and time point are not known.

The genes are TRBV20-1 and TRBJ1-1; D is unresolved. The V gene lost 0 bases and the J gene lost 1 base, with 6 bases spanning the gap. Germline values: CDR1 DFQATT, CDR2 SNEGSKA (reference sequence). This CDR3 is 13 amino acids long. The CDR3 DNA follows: TGCAGTGCTAGAGATTCAGGGAACACTGAAGCTTTCTTT. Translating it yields CSARDSGNTEAFF.

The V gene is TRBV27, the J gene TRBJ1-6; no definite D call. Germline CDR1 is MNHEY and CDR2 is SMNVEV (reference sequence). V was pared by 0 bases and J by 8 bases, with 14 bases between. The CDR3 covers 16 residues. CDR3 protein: CASSLSLAEIHSPLHF. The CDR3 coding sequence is TGTGCCAGCAGTTTATCTTTGGCAGAGATCCATTCACCCCTCCACTTT.

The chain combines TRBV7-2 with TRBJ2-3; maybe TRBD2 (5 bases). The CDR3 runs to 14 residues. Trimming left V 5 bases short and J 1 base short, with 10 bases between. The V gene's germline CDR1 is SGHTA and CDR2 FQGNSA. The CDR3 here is CASSPGAGTDTQYF. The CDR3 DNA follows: TGTGCCAGCAGCCCCGGAGCGGGCACAGATACGCAGTATTTT.

The CDR3 loop is CASSPFGLAGGTDTQYF. CDR3 nucleotide sequence: TGTGCCAGCAGCCCCTTCGGACTAGCGGGGGGGACAGATACGCAGTATTTT. J is TRBJ2-3 and V is TRBV7-9; 15 nucleotides match TRBD2. V lost 5 bases, J lost 3 bases, and 6 bases stayed unmatched. This CDR3 is 17 amino acids long. From germline, CDR1 is SEHNR and CDR2 FQNEAQ (reference sequence).

CDR3 in amino acids: CASSLFGLNYGYTF. In DNA form, the CDR3 reads TGTGCCAGCAGTTTATTCGGGCTTAACTATGGCTACACCTTC. J is TRBJ1-2 and V is TRBV12-3 or TRBV12-4; D is unclear. The V and J ends lost 2 bases and 1 base respectively, with 8 bases between them. The CDR3 runs to 14 residues.

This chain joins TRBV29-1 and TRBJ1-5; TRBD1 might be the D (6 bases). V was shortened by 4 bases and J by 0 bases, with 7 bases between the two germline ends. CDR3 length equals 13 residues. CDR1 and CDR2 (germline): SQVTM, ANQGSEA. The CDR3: CSVGQASNQPQHF. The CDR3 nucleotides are TGCAGCGTTGGACAGGCTAGCAATCAGCCCCAGCATTTT. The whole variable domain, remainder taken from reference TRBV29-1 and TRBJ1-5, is SAVISQKPSRDICQRGTSLTIQCQVDSQVTMMFWYRQQPGQSLTLIATANQGSEATYESGFVIDKFPISRPNLTFSTLTVSNMSPEDSSIYLCSVGQASNQPQHFGDGTRLSIL.

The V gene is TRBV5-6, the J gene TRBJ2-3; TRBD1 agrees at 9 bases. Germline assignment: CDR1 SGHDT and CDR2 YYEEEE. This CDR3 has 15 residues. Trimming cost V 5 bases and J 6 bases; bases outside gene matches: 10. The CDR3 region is CASRGRGQGLDTQYF. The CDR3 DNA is TGTGCCAGCAGGGGGCGGGGACAGGGCTTGGATACGCAGTATTTT.

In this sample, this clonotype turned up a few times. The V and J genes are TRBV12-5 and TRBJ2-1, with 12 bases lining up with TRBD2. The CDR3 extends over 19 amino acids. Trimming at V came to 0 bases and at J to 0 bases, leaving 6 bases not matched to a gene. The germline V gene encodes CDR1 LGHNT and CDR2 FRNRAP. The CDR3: CASGLVLAGGPRSYNEQFF. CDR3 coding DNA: TGTGCTAGTGGTTTGGTTCTAGCGGGGGGGCCCCGCTCCTACAATGAGCAGTTCTTC. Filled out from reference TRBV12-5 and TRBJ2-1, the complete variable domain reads DARVTQTPRHKVTEMGQEVTMRCQPILGHNTVFWYRQTMMQGLELLAYFRNRAPLDDSGMPKDRFSAEMPDATLATLKIQPSEPRDSAVYFCASGLVLAGGPRSYNEQFFGPGTRLTVL.

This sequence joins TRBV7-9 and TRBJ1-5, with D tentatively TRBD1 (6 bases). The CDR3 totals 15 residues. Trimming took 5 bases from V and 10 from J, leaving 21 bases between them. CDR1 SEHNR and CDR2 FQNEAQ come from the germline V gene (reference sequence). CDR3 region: CASSPTGHRGQPQHF. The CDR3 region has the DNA TGTGCCAGCAGCCCTACAGGGCATAGGGGTCAACCCCAGCATTTT.

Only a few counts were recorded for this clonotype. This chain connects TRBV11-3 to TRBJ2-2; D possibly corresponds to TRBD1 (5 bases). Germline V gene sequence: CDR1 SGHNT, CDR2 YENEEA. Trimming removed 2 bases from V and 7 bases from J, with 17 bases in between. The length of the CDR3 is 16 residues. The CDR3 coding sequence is TGTGCCAGCAGCTTATACCCAGGCAGGGCGGACGGGGAGCTGTTTTTT. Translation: CASSLYPGRADGELFF.

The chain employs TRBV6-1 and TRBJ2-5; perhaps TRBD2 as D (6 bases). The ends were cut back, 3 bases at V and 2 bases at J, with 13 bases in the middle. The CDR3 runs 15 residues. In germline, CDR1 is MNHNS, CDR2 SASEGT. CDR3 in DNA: TGTGCCAGCAGTGAGAGGGACTTCTTACAAGAGACCCAGTACTTC. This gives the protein CASSERDFLQETQYF.

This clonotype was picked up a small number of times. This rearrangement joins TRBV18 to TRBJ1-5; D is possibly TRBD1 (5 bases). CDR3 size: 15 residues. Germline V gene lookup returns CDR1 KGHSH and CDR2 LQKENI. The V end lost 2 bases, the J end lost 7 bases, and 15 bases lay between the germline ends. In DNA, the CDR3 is TGTGCCAGCTCACCAGCGGCAGGGAAGATACAGCCCCAGCATTTT. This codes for CASSPAAGKIQPQHF. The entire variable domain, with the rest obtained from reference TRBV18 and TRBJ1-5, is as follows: NAGVMQNPRHLVRRRGQEARLRCSPMKGHSHVYWYRQLPEEGLKFMVYLQKENIIDESGMPKERFSAEFPKEGPSILRIQQVVRGDSAAYFCASSPAAGKIQPQHFGDGTRLSIL.

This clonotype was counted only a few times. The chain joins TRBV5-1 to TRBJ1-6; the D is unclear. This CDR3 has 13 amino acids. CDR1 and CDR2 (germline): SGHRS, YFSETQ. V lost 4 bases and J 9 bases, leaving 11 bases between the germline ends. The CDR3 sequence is CASSTDWSSPLHF. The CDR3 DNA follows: TGCGCCAGCAGCACGGACTGGTCTTCACCCCTCCACTTT. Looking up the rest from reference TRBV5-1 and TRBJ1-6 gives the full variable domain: KAGVTQTPRYLIKTRGQQVTLSCSPISGHRSVSWYQQTPGQGLQFLFEYFSETQRNKGNFPGRFSGRQFSNSRSEMNVSTLELGDSALYLCASSTDWSSPLHFGNGTRLTVT.

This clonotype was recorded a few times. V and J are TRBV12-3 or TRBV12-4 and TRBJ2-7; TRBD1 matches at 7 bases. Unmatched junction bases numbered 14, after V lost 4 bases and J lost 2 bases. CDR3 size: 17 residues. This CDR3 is CASSSTLKPGGTYEQYF. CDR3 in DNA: TGTGCCAGCAGTTCAACCCTAAAACCAGGGGGTACCTACGAGCAGTACTTC.

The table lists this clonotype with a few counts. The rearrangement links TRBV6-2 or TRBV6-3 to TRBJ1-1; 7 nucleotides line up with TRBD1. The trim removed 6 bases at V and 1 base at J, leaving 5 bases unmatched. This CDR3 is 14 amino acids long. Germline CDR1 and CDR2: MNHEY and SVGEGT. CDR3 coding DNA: TGTGCCAGCAGCCGATGGACAGGGAACACTGAAGCTTTCTTT. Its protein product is CASSRWTGNTEAFF.

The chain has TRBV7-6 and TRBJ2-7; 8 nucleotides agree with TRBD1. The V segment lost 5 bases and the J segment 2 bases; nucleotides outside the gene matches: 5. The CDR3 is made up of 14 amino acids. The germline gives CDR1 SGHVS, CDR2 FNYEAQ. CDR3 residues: CASSPIQGAYEQYF. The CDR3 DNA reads TGTGCCAGCAGCCCCATACAGGGGGCCTACGAGCAGTACTTC. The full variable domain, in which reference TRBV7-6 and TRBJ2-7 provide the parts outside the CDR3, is GAGVSQSPRYKVTKRGQDVALRCDPISGHVSLYWYRQALGQGPEFLTYFNYEAQQDKSGLPNDRFSAERPEGSISTLTIQRTEQRDSAMYRCASSPIQGAYEQYFGPGTRLTVT.

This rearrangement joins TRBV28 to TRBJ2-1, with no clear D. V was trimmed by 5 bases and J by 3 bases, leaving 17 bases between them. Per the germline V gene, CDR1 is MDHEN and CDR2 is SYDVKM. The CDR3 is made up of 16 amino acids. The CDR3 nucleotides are TGTGCCAGCAGTAATATCCCATTAACCAGCTACAATGAGCAGTTCTTC. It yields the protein CASSNIPLTSYNEQFF.

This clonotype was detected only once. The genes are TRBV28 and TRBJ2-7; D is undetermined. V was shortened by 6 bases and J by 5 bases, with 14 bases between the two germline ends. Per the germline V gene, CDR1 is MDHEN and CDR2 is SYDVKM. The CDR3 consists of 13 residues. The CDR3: CASSNPSRDEQYV. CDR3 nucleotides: TGTGCCAGCAGCAATCCCTCCCGAGACGAGCAGTACGTC.

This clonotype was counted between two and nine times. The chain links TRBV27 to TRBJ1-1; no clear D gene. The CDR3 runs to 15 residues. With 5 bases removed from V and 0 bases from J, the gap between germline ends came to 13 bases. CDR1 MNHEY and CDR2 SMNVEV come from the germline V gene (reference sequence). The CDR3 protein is CASSTTARMNTEAFF. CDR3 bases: TGTGCCAGCAGTACCACCGCCAGGATGAACACTGAAGCTTTCTTT.

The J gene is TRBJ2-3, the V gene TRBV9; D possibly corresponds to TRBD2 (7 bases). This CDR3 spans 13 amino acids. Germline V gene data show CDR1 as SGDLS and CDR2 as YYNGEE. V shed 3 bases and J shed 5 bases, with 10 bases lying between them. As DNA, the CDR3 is TGTGCCAGCAGCGAGGGGGGGGTAGATACGCAGTATTTT. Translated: CASSEGGVDTQYF.

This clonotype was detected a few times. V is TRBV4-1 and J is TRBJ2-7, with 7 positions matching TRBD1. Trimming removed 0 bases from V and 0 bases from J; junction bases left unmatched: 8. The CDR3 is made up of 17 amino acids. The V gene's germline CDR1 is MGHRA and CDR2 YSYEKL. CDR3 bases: TGCGCCAGCAGCCAAGATTTATTCAGGGGGTACTCCTACGAGCAGTACTTC. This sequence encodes CASSQDLFRGYSYEQYF.

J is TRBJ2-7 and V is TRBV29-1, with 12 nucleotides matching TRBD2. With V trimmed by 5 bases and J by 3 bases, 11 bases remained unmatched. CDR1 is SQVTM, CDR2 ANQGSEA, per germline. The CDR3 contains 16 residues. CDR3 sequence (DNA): TGCAGCGTTCGTGCAACAAAGACTAGCGGGGGCTACGAGCAGTACTTC. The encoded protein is CSVRATKTSGGYEQYF.

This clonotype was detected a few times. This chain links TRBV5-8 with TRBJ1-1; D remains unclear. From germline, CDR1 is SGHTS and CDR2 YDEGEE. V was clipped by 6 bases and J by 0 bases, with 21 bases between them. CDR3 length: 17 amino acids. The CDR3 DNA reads TGTGCCAGCAACCGACCGACCGGGTTGGGTCTGAACACTGAAGCTTTCTTT. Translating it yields CASNRPTGLGLNTEAFF. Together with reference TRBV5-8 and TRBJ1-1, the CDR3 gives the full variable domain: EAGVTQSPTHLIKTRGQQATLRCSPISGHTSVYWYQQALGLGLQFLLWYDEGEERNRGNFPPRFSGRQFPNYSSELNVNALELEDSALYLCASNRPTGLGLNTEAFFGQGTRLTVV.

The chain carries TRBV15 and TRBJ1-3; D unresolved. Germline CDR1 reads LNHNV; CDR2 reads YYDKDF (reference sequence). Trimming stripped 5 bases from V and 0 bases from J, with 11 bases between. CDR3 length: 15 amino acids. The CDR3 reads CATSFGGASGNTIYF. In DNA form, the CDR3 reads TGTGCCACCAGCTTCGGCGGAGCCTCTGGAAACACCATATATTTT.

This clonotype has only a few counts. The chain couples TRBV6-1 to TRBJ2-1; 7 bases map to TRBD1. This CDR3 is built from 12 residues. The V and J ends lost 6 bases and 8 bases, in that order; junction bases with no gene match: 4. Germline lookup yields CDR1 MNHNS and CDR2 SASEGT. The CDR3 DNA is TGTGCCAGCAGGACAGGGTCGTATGAGCAGTTCTTC. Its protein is CASRTGSYEQFF.

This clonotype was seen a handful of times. CDR3 in DNA: TGCAGTGCTAGAGGGCTGACTAGCGGGATGGGGCGGGGCCAAGAGACCCAGTACTTC. This sequence encodes CSARGLTSGMGRGQETQYF. The gene calls are TRBV20-1 and TRBJ2-5; 11 bases agree with TRBD2. Germline V lookup: CDR1 DFQATT, CDR2 SNEGSKA (reference sequence). This CDR3 spans 19 amino acids. Unmatched junction bases numbered 14, after V lost 1 base and J lost 1 base.